These T cell receptor beta chains were read from a single sample in a study of human T cells and chemical hapten exposure. TCRdb called the RACE reads again in MiXCR, with one record for every CDR3 protein. The table lists a few hundred thousand distinct CDR3 sequences, about 6% of them singletons. The sequences come from whole blood, collected in connection with sensitization to the hapten diphenylcyclopropenone (DPC). These receptors all stem from a woman younger than 35 with alopecia areata. Some clones in this sample may be carry-over from other donors' samples. Both conserved end residues are part of each CDR3. D genes are given only for firm matches. Clone size is shown for a subset of rows, as once, few, many or a class of expanded clone.

.,TRBJ2-7,18,TRBD1,TRBV2,TGTGCCAGCAGTGTTGAGGACAGGGTCCCGCGAGGTTCCTACGGGCAGTACTTC,CASSVEDRVPRGSYGQYF
many,TRBJ1-2,13,.,TRBV20-1,TGCAGTGCTAGAGCGGAGGATAACTATGGCTACACCTTC,CSARAEDNYGYTF
.,TRBJ1-1,12,.,TRBV28,TGTGCCACCTTCCTCTTGGGGGCTGAAGCTTTCTTT,CATFLLGAEAFF
.,TRBJ2-1,15,.,TRBV3-1,TGTGCCAGCAGCCAAAGTCTAGTTCGCTACAATGAGCAGTTCTTC,CASSQSLVRYNEQFF
many,TRBJ2-3,15,.,TRBV3-1,TGTGCCAGCAGGCACGGGACGGGGAAGGCAGATACGCAGTATTTT,CASRHGTGKADTQYF
.,TRBJ1-6,16,TRBD1,TRBV7-9,TGTGCCAGCAGCAGCCTCCCCGGGACAGATAATTCACCCCTCCACTTT,CASSSLPGTDNSPLHF
.,TRBJ2-6,18,.,TRBV14,TGTGCCAGCAGCCCCTACGTGGGGTATGGCTCTGGGGCCAACGTCCTGACTTTC,CASSPYVGYGSGANVLTF
few,TRBJ1-5,13,.,TRBV20-1,TGCAGTGCCCTCACCCGACACAATCAGCCCCAGCATTTT,CSALTRHNQPQHF
.,TRBJ2-1,13,.,TRBV12-3/TRBV12-4,TGTGCCAGCAGTTGGGCCAACTCTTATGAGCAGTTCTTC,CASSWANSYEQFF
.,TRBJ1-6,17,TRBD1,TRBV3-1,TGTGCCAGCAGCCCGGGACAGGGGGTCGATATGATTTCACCCCTCCACTTT,CASSPGQGVDMISPLHF
many,TRBJ1-6,12,.,TRBV15,TGTGCCACCAGCAGAGATTCCTCACCCCTCCACTTT,CATSRDSSPLHF